These 13 T cell receptor beta chains came from one sample sequenced in a study of radiation and T cells in renal cell carcinoma. The table came from immunoSEQ multiplex PCR; TCRdb's copy has only in-frame clones and leaves some out. The table has 110,000 to 150,000 clones, less than 90% seen once. Time point: baseline pretreatment blood. Indicated treatment: 15 Gy SBRT to primary tumor, nephrectomy 4 weeks later. The specimen comprised blood, sampled from a patient whose treatment included radiotherapy and nephrectomy. The receptors originated from a woman in her 50s with renal cell carcinoma.

The chain is built from TRBV6-5 and TRBJ2-7; 8 bases line up with TRBD1. This CDR3 comprises 14 residues. In germline, CDR1 is MNHEY, CDR2 SVGAGI. V shed 6 bases and J 6 bases; nucleotides not matched to a gene: 10. Written as DNA, the CDR3 is TGTGCCAGCAGCAGGACAGGGTCTAGCCTCGAGCAGTACTTC. This encodes CASSRTGSSLEQYF.

CDR3 DNA: TGTGCCAGCAGTTTAGGGCAGAGCTATGGCTACACCTTC. As protein: CASSLGQSYGYTF. The chain employs TRBV27 and TRBJ1-2; D remains unclear. Germline-derived CDR1 and CDR2 are MNHEY and SMNVEV (reference sequence). This CDR3 contains 13 residues. The V gene lost 2 bases and the J gene lost 4 bases, with 8 bases spanning the gap.

This clone appeared a single time. The chain is built from TRBV9 and TRBJ2-5; 8 positions agree with TRBD1. With V trimmed by 3 bases and J by 6 bases, 7 bases remained unmatched. CDR3 size: 14 residues. Germline CDR1 SGDLS, CDR2 YYNGEE. The CDR3 sequence: CASSAGQGQQTQYF. DNA of the CDR3: TGTGCCAGCAGCGCTGGACAGGGTCAACAGACCCAGTACTTC.

The chain joins TRBV27 to TRBJ1-5; TRBD1 matches 10 bases. V shed 4 bases, J shed 9 bases, and the junction held 9 bases outside the gene matches. The germline V gene encodes CDR1 MNHEY and CDR2 SMNVEV (reference sequence). The CDR3 totals 15 residues. Written as DNA, the CDR3 is TGTGCCAGCAGTTCCGGGACAGGGGATTTAGGGCCCCAGCATTTT. Residues: CASSSGTGDLGPQHF.

The chain recombines TRBV11-2 with TRBJ2-7; D is possibly TRBD1 (5 bases). The germline V gene encodes CDR1 SGHAT and CDR2 FQNNGV. The germline V and J ends were trimmed by 3 bases and 3 bases, with 9 bases remaining between them. This CDR3 contains 13 residues. The CDR3 nucleotides read TGTGCCAGCAGCTTCAGGGTAGACTACGAGCAGTACTTC. Protein product: CASSFRVDYEQYF.

CDR3 DNA: TGTGCCAGCACCAGCGACAGGGGAAACACTGAAGCTTTCTTT. Translated, it gives CASTSDRGNTEAFF. The chain employs TRBV2 and TRBJ1-1; 8 nucleotides align to TRBD1. J gave up 2 bases and V 7 bases, and 6 bases lay outside the gene matches. CDR1 and CDR2 from the germline V gene are SNHLY and FYNNEI. The CDR3 totals 14 residues.

This chain uses TRBV28 with TRBJ2-1, with 7 bases that match TRBD2. In germline, CDR1 is MDHEN, CDR2 SYDVKM. With 3 bases clipped from V and 4 bases from J, the junction kept 3 bases outside the gene matches. The CDR3 extends over 14 amino acids. In nucleotides, the CDR3 is TGTGCCAGCAGTTTGTCTAGCGGTTACAATGAGCAGTTCTTC. It yields the protein CASSLSSGYNEQFF.

This clone came up a few times. At the DNA level, this CDR3 is encoded by other sequences in the same sample as well. The chain carries TRBV7-2 and TRBJ1-2; 7 bases are shared with TRBD1. CDR1 is SGHTA, CDR2 FQGNSA, per germline. V lost 5 bases to trimming and J lost 4 bases; unmatched junction nucleotides: 4. CDR3 size: 13 residues. The CDR3 spells CASSPDRSYGYTF. CDR3 bases: TGTGCCAGCAGCCCGGACAGGAGCTATGGCTACACCTTC.

The chain combines TRBV2 with TRBJ1-2, with a weak D call TRBD1 (5 bases). The CDR3 spans 11 residues. Germline V gives CDR1 SNHLY, CDR2 FYNNEI. CDR3 sequence (DNA): TGTGCGAGCGGACAAGACTATGGCTACACCTTC. Its translation: CASGQDYGYTF.

V and J are TRBV9 and TRBJ1-6; D is ambiguous. The CDR3 runs to 12 residues. Germline CDR1 SGDLS, CDR2 YYNGEE. With 6 bases removed from V and 6 bases from J, the gap between germline ends came to 7 bases. The CDR3 DNA is TGTGCCAGCATGAGGGTTAATTCACCCCTCCACTTT. Its protein product is CASMRVNSPLHF. The entire variable domain, with the rest obtained from reference TRBV9 and TRBJ1-6, is as follows: DSGVTQTPKHLITATGQRVTLRCSPRSGDLSVYWYQQSLDQGLQFLIQYYNGEERAKGNILERFSAQQFPDLHSELNLSSLELGDSALYFCASMRVNSPLHFGNGTRLTVT.

V and J are TRBV9 and TRBJ1-4; maybe TRBD1 (5 bases). This CDR3 region has 15 residues. Germline V lookup: CDR1 SGDLS, CDR2 YYNGEE. Trimming pared 4 bases from V and 6 bases from J, leaving 16 bases between. The CDR3 bases are TGTGCCAGCAGCCCCTTGCTGGGGGAAGATGAAAAACTGTTTTTT. It yields the protein CASSPLLGEDEKLFF.

J is TRBJ1-2 and V is TRBV19; a weak D match, TRBD1 (6 bases). The CDR3 runs to 13 residues. V lost 7 bases to trimming and J lost 3 bases, with 12 bases between them. Germline V lookup: CDR1 LNHDA, CDR2 SQIVND (reference sequence). Here the CDR3 reads CASTFAGDYGYTF. DNA for the CDR3: TGTGCCAGTACGTTCGCAGGGGACTATGGCTACACCTTC.

The rearrangement links TRBV5-1 to TRBJ1-2; TRBD1 is a possible D gene (6 bases). This CDR3 comprises 15 residues. V was cut by 0 bases and J by 1 base, with 10 bases left in between. Germline CDR1 SGHRS, CDR2 YFSETQ. The CDR3: CASSLGHRDNYGYTF. The CDR3 region has the DNA TGCGCCAGCAGCTTGGGACACAGGGATAACTATGGCTACACCTTC.